These T cell receptor beta chains were read from a single sample in a study of blood T cell repertoires in COVID-19. The repertoire was sequenced with immunoSEQ multiplex PCR; TCRdb's copy has only in-frame clones and lacks some. The sample records roughly 150,000 clones, around 75% being singletons. Source material: peripheral blood. These receptors all stem from an elderly woman with acute or convalescent COVID-19. The CDR3 runs from the conserved cysteine through the conserved F or W. The order of the fields is V gene, clone size, J gene, D gene, CDR3 protein, CDR3 DNA. A D gene is named only where the DNA matches it firmly. For some rows the clone size is stated as once, few or many, or as a class when expanded; others skip it.

TRBV14	.	TRBJ2-1	.	CASSQGLQNEQFF	TGTGCCAGCAGCCAGGGACTTCAAAATGAGCAGTTCTTC
TRBV4-1	.	TRBJ2-7	.	CASSQGGYEQYF	TGCGCCAGCAGCCAAGGAGGTTACGAGCAGTACTTC
TRBV30	.	TRBJ1-3	TRBD1	CAQGGQGTGNTIYF	TGTGCCCAGGGGGGCCAGGGGACTGGAAACACCATATATTTT
TRBV18	.	TRBJ2-7	TRBD1	CASSVGQGAREQYF	TGTGCCAGCTCAGTCGGACAGGGGGCAAGGGAGCAGTACTTC
TRBV7-9	.	TRBJ2-7	.	CASESGFPYEQYF	TGTGCCAGCGAATCAGGCTTCCCCTACGAGCAGTACTTC
TRBV5-1	.	TRBJ1-2	.	CARGTGGAGKDGYTF	TGCGCCCGCGGGACCGGGGGGGCAGGGAAAGATGGCTACACCTTC
TRBV6-1	.	TRBJ2-3	.	CASSESGWGGQDTQYF	TGTGCCAGCAGTGAAAGCGGGTGGGGGGGGCAAGATACGCAGTATTTT
TRBV7-9	few	TRBJ2-2	.	CASSSAMMDTGELFF	TGTGCCAGCAGCTCCGCTATGATGGACACCGGGGAGCTGTTTTTT
TRBV6-2/TRBV6-3	once	TRBJ1-1	.	CASSYDLRGRGINTEAFF	TGTGCCAGCAGTTACGACCTGAGAGGGAGGGGTATTAACACTGAAGCTTTCTTT
TRBV5-1	.	TRBJ2-7	TRBD1	CASRPGQGHEQYF	TGCGCCAGCAGGCCCGGACAGGGCCACGAGCAGTACTTC
TRBV9	few	TRBJ1-6	.	CASSVALGRNSPLHF	TGTGCCAGCAGCGTAGCACTCGGCAGGAATTCACCCCTCCACTTT
TRBV28	few	TRBJ1-4	TRBD1	CASSTGTGGEKLFF	TGTGCCAGCAGCACCGGGACAGGGGGTGAAAAACTGTTTTTT
TRBV5-1	.	TRBJ1-4	.	CASSLDSRNEKLFF	TGCGCCAGCAGCTTGGACAGTAGGAATGAAAAACTGTTTTTT
TRBV5-1	.	TRBJ2-5	.	CASSFNSQETQYF	TGCGCCAGCAGCTTCAACAGTCAAGAGACCCAGTACTTC
TRBV7-2	.	TRBJ1-3	.	CASSLAGTPGNTIYF	TGTGCCAGCAGCTTAGCGGGGACACCTGGAAACACCATATATTTT
TRBV27	.	TRBJ1-2	.	CASRASGREGYTF	TGTGCCAGCAGGGCCTCAGGGAGGGAAGGCTACACCTTC
TRBV5-1	.	TRBJ2-1	.	CASSPLSGSYNEQFF	TGCGCCAGCAGCCCTCTCAGTGGCTCCTACAATGAGCAGTTCTTC
TRBV28	.	TRBJ1-2	TRBD1	CASSTAGTGKSGYTF	TGTGCCAGCAGTACTGCCGGGACAGGGAAGAGTGGCTACACCTTC
TRBV20-1	.	TRBJ1-2	.	CSAVDSYGYTF	TGCAGTGCCGTAGACAGCTATGGCTACACCTTC
TRBV19	once	TRBJ1-3	TRBD1	CASSALNRGPQGNTIYF	TGTGCCAGTAGTGCTTTGAACAGGGGGCCCCAGGGAAACACCATATATTTT
TRBV5-1	.	TRBJ1-3	.	CASSLAGDFGNTIYF	TGCGCCAGCAGCTTGGCAGGGGATTTTGGAAACACCATATATTTT
TRBV28	once	TRBJ2-2	TRBD1	CASSSRNRGQGNTGELFF	TGTGCCAGCAGTTCTCGTAACCGGGGACAGGGGAACACCGGGGAGCTGTTTTTT
TRBV7-3	.	TRBJ2-2	.	CASSLQGTGELFF	TGTGCCAGCAGCTTACAGGGGACCGGGGAGCTGTTTTTT
TRBV19	.	TRBJ1-6	.	CASSIVGGGRSPLHF	TGTGCCAGTAGTATAGTGGGAGGGGGTCGCTCACCCCTCCACTTT
TRBV7-9	.	TRBJ2-5	TRBD1	CASSLGGTTGFETQYF	TGTGCCAGCAGCTTAGGAGGCACGACAGGGTTTGAGACCCAGTACTTC
TRBV9	.	TRBJ2-5	.	CASSYSEGRGSVKTQYF	TGTGCCAGCAGCTACTCCGAAGGACGGGGATCAGTAAAGACCCAGTACTTC